The entry below gives a single T cell receptor beta chain sequence along with its context. Antigen unknown. This sample is drawn from a study of cytotoxic CD8 clonotypes in ibrutinib-treated CLL. Overall study context: Response samples came after a median about 11 months of treatment, range 6 to 36. Among the samples, the mean was about 270,000 productive templates and some 94,000 productive rearrangements.

Germline V gene lookup returns CDR1 SGHRS and CDR2 YFSETQ. Between the trimmed V and J ends, which lost 0 bases and 5 bases, there was a span of 12 bases. The CDR3 totals 14 residues. Some clones are missing from TCRdb's copy, which holds only in-frame ones; the method was immunoSEQ multiplex PCR. In the table there are 52,000 or so clones, roughly 54% of which are singletons. Whole-study findings and limits: Treatment left the uncommon public clonotypes either contracted or stable in frequency.

Frozen PBMC stocks contributed 2 to 2.5 micrograms of genomic DNA to the TCR beta libraries. The rearrangement links TRBV5-1 to TRBJ2-7; no clear D gene. The sequences come from PBMCs, collected at disease progression, from a patient treated with ibrutinib. The TCR comes from a human donor with chronic lymphocytic leukemia. The CDR3 coding sequence is TGCGCCAGCAGCTTGGAAAACCCCAGCGACGAGCAGTACTTC. This encodes CASSLENPSDEQYF.